One and the same sample provided the 18 T cell receptor beta chains below, sequenced in a study of T cell repertoires in cytomegalovirus infection (dated by TCRdb to the late 2010s). The sample's treatment or condition, from its label and the paper: in vitro stimulation with specific CMV peptide epitopes to enrich CMV-specific T cells. Sequencing used an Illumina HiSeq 1500. In-frame beta chains were kept once TCRdb had trimmed the public reads at Q25 with fastp and called clones with MiXCR. Merged by CDR3 protein, the rows form single entries marked with the most common genes and DNA. This sample holds fewer than 650,000 distinct CDR3 sequences; just under 40% were observed only once. The ten largest make up around 46% of the sample. These receptors' targets are unknown. Sequencing used cultured PBMCs, obtained from culture after CMV antigen stimulation. These receptors all come from a human donor in good health (CMV status not recorded). Some clones in this sample may be carry-over from other donors' samples.

V and J are TRBV7-8 and TRBJ2-1, with 7 bases fitting TRBD1. J lost 0 bases, V lost 3 bases, and 5 bases had no gene match. CDR1 is SGHVS, CDR2 FQNEAQ, per germline. The CDR3 is made up of 16 amino acids. CDR3 sequence reads: CASSFGQAVSYNEQFF. CDR3 coding DNA: TGTGCCAGCAGCTTCGGACAGGCGGTCTCCTACAATGAGCAGTTCTTC.

This rearrangement joins TRBV6-6 to TRBJ1-5, with D uncertain. Trimming took 6 bases from V and 9 from J, leaving 9 bases between them. The CDR3 contains 11 residues. Germline V gene sequence: CDR1 MNHNY, CDR2 SVGAGI (reference sequence). CDR3 region: CASSQKWPQHF. The CDR3 DNA is TGTGCCAGCAGCCAAAAGTGGCCCCAGCATTTT.

This sequence joins TRBV12-3 or TRBV12-4 and TRBJ2-1; 7 bases are shared with TRBD2. The V gene end was trimmed by 7 bases and the J gene end by 6 bases; junction bases not matched to a gene: 15. The CDR3 loop spans 16 amino acids. The CDR3 DNA sequence: TGTGCCAGCACCTTTTCCAGCGGGATAAACCGCAATGAGCAGTTCTTC. Amino acids: CASTFSSGINRNEQFF.

This clonotype has just a few counts. V usage is TRBV4-1 and J usage is TRBJ1-1; tentatively, D is TRBD1 (5 bases). Germline-derived CDR1 and CDR2 are MGHRA and YSYEKL. Trimming left V 2 bases short and J 4 bases short, with 14 bases between. The CDR3 extends over 15 amino acids. CDR3 sequence: CASSQWQGGGTEAFF. DNA for the CDR3: TGCGCCAGCAGCCAATGGCAGGGTGGCGGCACTGAAGCTTTCTTT.

A few counts support this clonotype. The chain combines TRBV7-2 with TRBJ1-1; D remains ambiguous. The CDR3 length is 14 residues. Germline lookup yields CDR1 SGHTA and CDR2 FQGNSA. Trimming left V 1 base short and J 1 base short, with 7 bases between. CDR3 sequence reads: CASSLVASNTEAFF. The CDR3 DNA reads as TGTGCCAGCAGCTTAGTGGCCTCGAACACTGAAGCTTTCTTT.

The J gene is TRBJ2-2, the V gene TRBV6-1; D may be TRBD2 (5 bases). Germline V lookup: CDR1 MNHNS, CDR2 SASEGT. The ends were cut back, 0 bases at V and 6 bases at J, with 11 bases in the middle. The CDR3 is 15 amino acids. CDR3 protein: CASSEASRLPGELFF. CDR3 nucleotide sequence: TGTGCCAGCAGTGAAGCCTCTCGACTACCCGGGGAGCTGTTTTTT.

The sample holds a few counts of this clonotype. CDR3 sequence (DNA): TGTGCCAGCAGCAAAGGGACAGTTAACACCGGGGAGCTGTTTTTT. Its translation: CASSKGTVNTGELFF. The chain employs TRBV5-5 and TRBJ2-2, with TRBD1 identical over 7 bases. Germline CDR1 reads SGHKS; CDR2 reads YYEKEE (reference sequence). This CDR3 is built from 15 residues. Unmatched junction bases numbered 5, after V lost 4 bases and J lost 2 bases.

V gene TRBV4-1 combines with J gene TRBJ1-1, with TRBD1 as a possible D gene (5 bases). This CDR3 is 14 amino acids long. Germline CDR1 MGHRA, CDR2 YSYEKL. V gave up 4 bases and J gave up 4 bases, with 13 bases separating them. The CDR3 is CASSLARDLTEAFF. The CDR3 region has the DNA TGCGCCAGCAGCCTAGCAAGGGACCTCACTGAAGCTTTCTTT.

Only a few counts were recorded for this clonotype. The chain carries TRBV7-6 and TRBJ1-6; a possible D gene is TRBD1 (5 bases). CDR3 size: 14 residues. The V end was cut by 5 bases, the J end by 7 bases, with 12 bases between. The germline gives CDR1 SGHVS, CDR2 FNYEAQ. CDR3 sequence: CASSPGRGNSPLHF. CDR3 bases: TGTGCCAGCAGCCCGGGACGGGGGAATTCACCCCTCCACTTT.

This clonotype was counted only a few times. In nucleotides, the CDR3 is TGTGCCAGCAGCTGGTCGGGCCCGGGGTTTAGCAATCAGCCCCAGCATTTT. It encodes CASSWSGPGFSNQPQHF. The rearrangement uses TRBV6-2 or TRBV6-3 and TRBJ1-5; D remains ambiguous. V was cut by 6 bases and J by 0 bases, with 18 bases left in between. Germline V gene sequence: CDR1 MNHEY, CDR2 SVGEGT. The CDR3 consists of 17 residues.

This sequence joins TRBV29-1 and TRBJ2-1, with 7 bases matching TRBD2. CDR1 is SQVTM, CDR2 ANQGSEA, per germline. J gave up 0 bases and V 5 bases, and 10 bases lay outside the gene matches. CDR3 length: 16 amino acids. As DNA, the CDR3 is TGCAGCGTTCAAAAGAGCGGGGCCGGCTCCTACAATGAGCAGTTCTTC. Its translation is CSVQKSGAGSYNEQFF.

The chain combines TRBV5-6 with TRBJ2-3; weak D call: TRBD1 (5 bases). Germline CDR1 SGHDT, CDR2 YYEEEE. V was shortened by 4 bases and J by 6 bases, with 6 bases between the two germline ends. CDR3 length equals 11 residues. The CDR3 sequence: CASSKGDTQYF. DNA for the CDR3: TGTGCCAGCAGCAAGGGGGATACGCAGTATTTT.

The CDR3 DNA is TGTGCCATCCTCCAGGGCACTGAAGCTTTCTTT. Translated, it gives CAILQGTEAFF. V usage is TRBV10-3 and J usage is TRBJ1-1; weak D call: TRBD1 (5 bases). The CDR3 has 11 residues. Germline CDR1 and CDR2: ENHRY and SYGVKD. With 8 bases removed from V and 4 bases from J, the gap between germline ends came to 8 bases.

This clonotype was seen more than once but under ten times. The V and J genes are TRBV19 and TRBJ2-1; 7 bases are a match to TRBD2. Germline lookup yields CDR1 LNHDA and CDR2 SQIVND (reference sequence). The CDR3 has 13 residues. Trimming removed 9 bases from V and 4 bases from J; junction bases left unmatched: 6. The CDR3 loop is CASRDYTYNEQFF. For the CDR3, the DNA is TGTGCCAGCCGGGACTACACATACAATGAGCAGTTCTTC.

The chain employs TRBV20-1 and TRBJ2-5, with 7 bases that match TRBD1. V lost 6 bases, J lost 2 bases, and 9 bases stayed unmatched. This CDR3 is 14 amino acids long. Germline V lookup: CDR1 DFQATT, CDR2 SNEGSKA (reference sequence). CDR3 DNA sequence: TGCAGTGCAAGGACCGGGACAGCACAAGAGACCCAGTACTTC. Amino acid sequence: CSARTGTAQETQYF.

CDR3 protein: CSAGGTTSTDTQYF. The CDR3 region has the DNA TGCAGTGCCGGGGGGACTACTAGCACAGATACGCAGTATTTT. The chain is built from TRBV20-1 and TRBJ2-3, with TRBD2 identical over 7 bases. The CDR3 spans 14 residues. Germline V gene lookup returns CDR1 DFQATT and CDR2 SNEGSKA (reference sequence). Germline trimming cut 6 bases from V and 0 bases from J; bases unmatched to any gene: 6.

The V call is TRBV4-3, the J call TRBJ2-7, with 7 positions matching TRBD2. Trimming removed 2 bases from V and 3 bases from J; junction bases left unmatched: 19. CDR1 is LGHNA, CDR2 YSLEER, per germline. The CDR3 covers 19 residues. The CDR3 here is CASSQQLGRARREIYEQYF. The DNA for the CDR3 is TGCGCCAGCAGCCAACAACTTGGTCGGGCTAGGCGGGAGATCTACGAGCAGTACTTC.

This clonotype was detected a few times. This sequence joins TRBV11-2 and TRBJ2-7; D could derive from TRBD1 or TRBD2 (5 bases each). Germline V gene sequence: CDR1 SGHAT, CDR2 FQNNGV. The CDR3 consists of 16 residues. V dropped 2 bases and J dropped 2 bases, with 16 bases sitting between them. This chain's CDR3 is CASSLRDPRVTYEQYF. In nucleotides, the CDR3 is TGTGCCAGCAGCTTAAGGGACCCAAGGGTCACCTACGAGCAGTACTTC.